This TCR beta chain is drawn from a study of post-analysis software for immune sequencing data. The CDR3 loop spans 15 amino acids. Germline V gives CDR1 MNHNY, CDR2 SVGAGI (reference sequence). Trimming left V 5 bases short and J 1 base short, with 14 bases between. As concerns this clonotype: Its target is unknown.

The study, taken as a whole, reports: About 5 TRBV segments, including TRBV5-6, TRBV5-1 and TRBV20-1, were more frequent in patients than controls.

Incorporated into the TCR beta cDNA libraries were unique molecular identifiers, which served to reduce PCR and sequencing biases. The authors obtained roughly 550,000 cDNA molecules from around 0.96 to 9.9 million T cells. One entry per CDR3 protein, called by TCRdb with MiXCR from the PCR reads. The sample lists roughly 800,000 distinct CDR3 sequences, approximately 53% occurring once. This receptor was obtained from a girl under 18 with multiple sclerosis. Sequencing used blood. The chain has TRBV6-6 and TRBJ1-2; possibly TRBD1 for D (5 bases). The CDR3 protein is CASSPRGRFNYGYTF. The CDR3, as DNA: TGTGCCAGCAGTCCCCGGGGCCGCTTTAACTATGGCTACACCTTC.